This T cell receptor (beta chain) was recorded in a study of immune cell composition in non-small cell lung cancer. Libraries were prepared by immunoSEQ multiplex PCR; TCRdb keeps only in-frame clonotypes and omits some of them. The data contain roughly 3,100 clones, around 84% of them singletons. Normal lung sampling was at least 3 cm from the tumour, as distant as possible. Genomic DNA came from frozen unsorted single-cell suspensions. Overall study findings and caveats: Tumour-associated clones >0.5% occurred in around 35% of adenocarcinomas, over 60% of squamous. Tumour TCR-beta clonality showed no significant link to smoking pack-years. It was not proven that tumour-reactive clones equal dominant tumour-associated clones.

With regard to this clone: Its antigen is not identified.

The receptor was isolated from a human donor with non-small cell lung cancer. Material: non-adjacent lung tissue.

CDR3 in amino acids: CASSYRAASYGYTF. The CDR3 coding sequence is TGTGCCAGCAGTTACCGAGCTGCTAGCTATGGCTACACCTTC. The V and J genes are TRBV6-5 and TRBJ1-2, with D uncertain. This CDR3 is 14 amino acids long. The germline V gene encodes CDR1 MNHEY and CDR2 SVGAGI. V was trimmed by 2 bases and J by 4 bases, leaving 11 bases between them.